The 9 T cell receptor beta chains below all came from one sample that was sequenced in a study of blood T cell repertoires in COVID-19. Method: immunoSEQ multiplex PCR; TCRdb's copy keeps in-frame clones and lacks some. This table has about 200,000 clones, around nine tenths appearing once. The sample taken for sequencing was peripheral blood. Receptor source: a man younger than 35 with active or convalescent COVID-19.

This chain links TRBV29-1 with TRBJ1-2; 9 bases are shared with TRBD1. CDR1 and CDR2 from the germline V gene are SQVTM and ANQGSEA. J gave up 6 bases and V 1 base, and 0 bases lay outside the gene matches. The CDR3 covers 12 residues. The CDR3 is CSVEGTGDGYTF. CDR3 nucleotide sequence: TGCAGCGTTGAAGGGACAGGGGATGGCTACACCTTC.

V gene TRBV15 combines with J gene TRBJ1-3; no definite D call. The CDR3 is 16 amino acids. V shed 8 bases and J shed 0 bases, with 17 bases lying between them. CDR1 LNHNV and CDR2 YYDKDF come from the germline V gene (reference sequence). In DNA form, the CDR3 reads TGTGCCACCGAACGCGGCGGATATAGCTCTGGAAACACCATATATTTT. This gives the protein CATERGGYSSGNTIYF.

The J gene is TRBJ1-5, the V gene TRBV5-8; 8 nucleotides align to TRBD1. This CDR3 has 16 residues. Germline V gene lookup returns CDR1 SGHTS and CDR2 YDEGEE. The V gene end was trimmed by 6 bases and the J gene end by 6 bases; junction bases not matched to a gene: 14. DNA of the CDR3: TGTGCCAGCATCCAAAGGGGCGGGACAGGTGGTCAGCCCCAGCATTTT. This gives the protein CASIQRGGTGGQPQHF. The variable domain in full, completed from reference TRBV5-8 and TRBJ1-5, reads EAGVTQSPTHLIKTRGQQATLRCSPISGHTSVYWYQQALGLGLQFLLWYDEGEERNRGNFPPRFSGRQFPNYSSELNVNALELEDSALYLCASIQRGGTGGQPQHFGDGTRLSIL.

V usage is TRBV4-2 and J usage is TRBJ1-2, with D possibly matching TRBD1 (5 bases). The V and J ends lost 0 bases and 2 bases respectively, with 7 bases between them. This CDR3 spans 14 amino acids. Germline V lookup: CDR1 LGHNA, CDR2 YNFKEQ. DNA of the CDR3: TGTGCCAGCAGCCAAGATTCAGGGAACTATGGCTACACCTTC. Its protein product is CASSQDSGNYGYTF.

This rearrangement joins TRBV27 to TRBJ2-7; 8 bases line up with TRBD2. CDR1 and CDR2 from the germline V gene are MNHEY and SMNVEV (reference sequence). This CDR3 contains 15 residues. J was trimmed by 2 bases and V by 3 bases; bases with no gene match: 6. The CDR3 nucleotides read TGTGCCAGCAGTTTTCTCGCGGGAGGTCCCTACGAGCAGTACTTC. Protein product: CASSFLAGGPYEQYF.

The J gene is TRBJ1-5, the V gene TRBV7-2; D may be TRBD1 (5 bases). The germline gives CDR1 SGHTA, CDR2 FQGNSA. Trimming took 3 bases from V and 6 from J, leaving 12 bases between them. CDR3 length: 14 amino acids. The CDR3 coding sequence is TGTGCCAGCAGCTTTTCTTTGGGGGGTCAGCCCCAGCATTTT. This translates into CASSFSLGGQPQHF.

The chain employs TRBV7-3 and TRBJ2-2; TRBD2 is a possible D gene (7 bases). V lost 4 bases and J 6 bases, leaving 12 bases between the germline ends. Germline CDR1 and CDR2: SGHTA and FQGTGA. CDR3 length equals 14 residues. The CDR3: CASSSQGGAGELFF. For the CDR3, the DNA is TGTGCCAGCAGCTCCCAAGGGGGGGCCGGGGAGCTGTTTTTT. The whole variable domain, filled in from reference TRBV7-3 and TRBJ2-2, reads GAGVSQTPSNKVTEKGKYVELRCDPISGHTALYWYRQSLGQGPEFLIYFQGTGAADDSGLPNDRFFAVRPEGSVSTLKIQRTERGDSAVYLCASSSQGGAGELFFGEGSRLTVL.

This clone was recorded once. This chain connects TRBV30 to TRBJ1-2, with TRBD1 identical over 8 bases. The length of the CDR3 is 14 residues. The ends lost 2 bases at V and 4 bases at J; junction bases unmatched: 6. Germline values: CDR1 GTSNPN, CDR2 SVGIG (reference sequence). The CDR3 DNA follows: TGTGCCTGGAGTTCAGGACAGGGAGCCTATGGCTACACCTTC. Its protein product is CAWSSGQGAYGYTF.

This clone was picked up a small number of times. The V call is TRBV28, the J call TRBJ1-1, with 7 bases fitting TRBD1. J gave up 0 bases and V 3 bases, and 10 bases lay outside the gene matches. The CDR3 has 17 amino acids. Germline assignment: CDR1 MDHEN and CDR2 SYDVKM. The CDR3 DNA is TGTGCCAGCAGTTTCGTAGGCAGGGGGTTGATGAACACTGAAGCTTTCTTT. Amino acids: CASSFVGRGLMNTEAFF.